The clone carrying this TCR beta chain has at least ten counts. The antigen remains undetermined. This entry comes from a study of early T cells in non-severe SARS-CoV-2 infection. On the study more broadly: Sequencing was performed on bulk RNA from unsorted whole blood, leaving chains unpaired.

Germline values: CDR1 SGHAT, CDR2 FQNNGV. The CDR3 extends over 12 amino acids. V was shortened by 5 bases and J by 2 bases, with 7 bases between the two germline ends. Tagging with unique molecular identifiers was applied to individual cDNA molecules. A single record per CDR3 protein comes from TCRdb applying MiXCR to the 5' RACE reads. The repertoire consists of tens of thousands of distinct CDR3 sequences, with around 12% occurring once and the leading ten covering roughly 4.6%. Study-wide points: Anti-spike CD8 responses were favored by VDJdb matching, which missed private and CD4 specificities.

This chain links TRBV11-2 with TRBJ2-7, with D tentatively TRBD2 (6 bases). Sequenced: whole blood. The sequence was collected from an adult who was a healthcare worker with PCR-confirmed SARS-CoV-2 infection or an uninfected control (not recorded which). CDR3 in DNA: TGTGCCAGCAGCAAGCGGGCCTACGAGCAGTACTTC. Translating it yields CASSKRAYEQYF.